This TCR beta chain stems from a study of blood T cells in healthy people across ages. Study outcomes and limitations: A roughly linear fall in TCR beta diversity per million T cells was seen with increasing age. Using unsorted PBMCs precluded a conclusive naive versus antigen-experienced comparison. Diversity estimates from one million T cells were considered underestimates.

This clonotype has just a few counts. Its target is unknown. CDR1 and CDR2 (germline): LNHNV, YYDKDF (reference sequence). The CDR3 loop spans 14 amino acids. The authors ran a second PCR of about 6 to 11 cycles using a sample-barcoded 5' primer and a J-beta primer mix. A single record per CDR3 protein comes from TCRdb applying MiXCR to the 5' RACE reads. Altogether around 580,000 distinct CDR3 sequences are present, less than 60% being singletons, with the ten largest covering around 24%. Drawn from each donor were 8.5 to 10 milliliters of peripheral blood. The rearrangement uses TRBV15 and TRBJ2-7; D is unclear. The end of the DNA fits TRBJ2-5 better, so the J call may be wrong. The origin of this receptor is a man aged 80 or over in good health. Sequencing was performed on blood. The CDR3 sequence is CATSRVRLEETQYF. In DNA form, the CDR3 reads TGTGCCACCAGCAGAGTCCGCCTAGAAGAGACCCAGTACTTC.